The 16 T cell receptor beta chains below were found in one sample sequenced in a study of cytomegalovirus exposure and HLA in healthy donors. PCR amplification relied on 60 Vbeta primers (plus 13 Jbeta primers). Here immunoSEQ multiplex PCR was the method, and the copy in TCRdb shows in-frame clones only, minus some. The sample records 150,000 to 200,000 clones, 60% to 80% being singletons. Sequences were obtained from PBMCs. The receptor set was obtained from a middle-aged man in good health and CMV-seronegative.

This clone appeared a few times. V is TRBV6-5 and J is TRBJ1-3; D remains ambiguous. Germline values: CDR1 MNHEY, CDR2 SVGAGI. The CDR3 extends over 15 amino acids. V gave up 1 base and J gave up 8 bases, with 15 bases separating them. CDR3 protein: CASSYFEGDGHTIYF. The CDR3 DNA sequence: TGTGCCAGCAGTTACTTTGAGGGTGATGGGCACACCATATATTTT.

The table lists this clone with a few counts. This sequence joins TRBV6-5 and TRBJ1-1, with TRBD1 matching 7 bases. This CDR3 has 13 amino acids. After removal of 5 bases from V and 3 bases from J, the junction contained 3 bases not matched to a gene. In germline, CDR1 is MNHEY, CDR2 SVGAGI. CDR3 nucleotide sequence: TGTGCCAGCAGTCGGGGGACAGACACTGAAGCTTTCTTT. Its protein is CASSRGTDTEAFF.

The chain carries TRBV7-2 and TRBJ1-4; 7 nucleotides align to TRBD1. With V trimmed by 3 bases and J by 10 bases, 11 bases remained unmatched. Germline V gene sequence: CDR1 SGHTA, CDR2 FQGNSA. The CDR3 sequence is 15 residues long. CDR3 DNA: TGTGCCAGCAGCTTCGAGGGGGCGCCATTCGGAAAACTGTTTTTT. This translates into CASSFEGAPFGKLFF. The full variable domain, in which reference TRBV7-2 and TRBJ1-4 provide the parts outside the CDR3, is GAGVSQSPSNKVTEKGKDVELRCDPISGHTALYWYRQSLGQGLEFLIYFQGNSAPDKSGLPSDRFSAERTGGSVSTLTIQRTQQEDSAVYLCASSFEGAPFGKLFFGSGTQLSVL.

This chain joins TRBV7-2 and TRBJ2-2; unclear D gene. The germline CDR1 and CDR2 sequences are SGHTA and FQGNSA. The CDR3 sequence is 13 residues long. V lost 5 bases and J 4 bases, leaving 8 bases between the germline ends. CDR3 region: CASSAGSTGELFF. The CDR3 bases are TGTGCCAGCAGCGCCGGGTCCACCGGGGAGCTGTTTTTT.

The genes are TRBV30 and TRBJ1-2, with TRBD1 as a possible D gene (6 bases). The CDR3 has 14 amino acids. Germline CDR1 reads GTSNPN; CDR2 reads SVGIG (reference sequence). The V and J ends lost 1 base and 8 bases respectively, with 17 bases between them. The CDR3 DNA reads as TGTGCCTGGAGTGCCCTCGGGGGGGGCGGAGGCTACACCTTC. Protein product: CAWSALGGGGGYTF. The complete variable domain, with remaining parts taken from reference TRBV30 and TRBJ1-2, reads SQTIHQWPATLVQPVGSPLSLECTVEGTSNPNLYWYRQAAGRGLQLLFYSVGIGQISSEVPQNLSASRPQDRQFILSSKKLLLSDSGFYLCAWSALGGGGGYTFGSGTRLTVV.

This CDR3 is CASTPSQTGRGNIQYF. The CDR3 DNA follows: TGCGCCAGCACGCCTAGCCAGACAGGGAGAGGGAACATTCAGTACTTC. The genes are TRBV5-1 and TRBJ2-4; 7 bases map to TRBD1. The CDR3 runs to 16 residues. Per the germline V gene, CDR1 is SGHRS and CDR2 is YFSETQ. V shed 6 bases, J shed 7 bases, and the junction held 16 bases outside the gene matches.

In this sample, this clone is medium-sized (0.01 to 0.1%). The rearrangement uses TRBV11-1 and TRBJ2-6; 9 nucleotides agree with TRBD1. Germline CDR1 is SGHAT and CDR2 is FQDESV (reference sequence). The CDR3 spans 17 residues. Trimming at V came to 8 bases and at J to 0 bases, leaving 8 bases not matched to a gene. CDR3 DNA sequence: TGTGCCAGCCGTAAGGGACAGGGATTCTCTGGGGCCAACGTCCTGACTTTC. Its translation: CASRKGQGFSGANVLTF. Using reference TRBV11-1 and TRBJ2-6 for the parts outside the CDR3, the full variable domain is EAEVAQSPRYKITEKSQAVAFWCDPISGHATLYWYRQILGQGPELLVQFQDESVVDDSQLPKDRFSAERLKGVDSTLKIQPAELGDSAMYLCASRKGQGFSGANVLTFGAGSRLTVL.

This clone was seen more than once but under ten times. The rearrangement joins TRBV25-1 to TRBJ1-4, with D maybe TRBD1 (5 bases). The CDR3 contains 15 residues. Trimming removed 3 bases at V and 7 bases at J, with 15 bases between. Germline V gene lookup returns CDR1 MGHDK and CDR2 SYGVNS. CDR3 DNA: TGTGCCAGCAGTGAGATATCAGGGAGGGGTGAAAAACTGTTTTTT. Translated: CASSEISGRGEKLFF.

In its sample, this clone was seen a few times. In DNA, the CDR3 is TGTGCCAGCAGCTCGGGAGGGCCTACAGATACGCAGTATTTT. Its translation is CASSSGGPTDTQYF. The V and J genes are TRBV5-6 and TRBJ2-3, with TRBD2 matching 8 bases. J gave up 3 bases and V 3 bases, and 3 bases lay outside the gene matches. Germline loops: CDR1 SGHDT, CDR2 YYEEEE. The CDR3 is 14 residues long.

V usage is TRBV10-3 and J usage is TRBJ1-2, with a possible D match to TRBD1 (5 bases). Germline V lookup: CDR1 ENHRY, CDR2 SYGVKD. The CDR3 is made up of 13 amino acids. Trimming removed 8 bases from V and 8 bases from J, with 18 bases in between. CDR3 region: CAIVDEAGQGYTF. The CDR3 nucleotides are TGTGCCATCGTGGATGAGGCAGGGCAAGGCTACACCTTC.

The CDR3 loop reads CASSPGTGGSHTDTQYF. Written as DNA, the CDR3 is TGTGCCAGCAGCCCCGGGACAGGGGGTTCCCACACAGATACGCAGTATTTT. The J gene is TRBJ2-3, the V gene TRBV5-4, with 11 bases fitting TRBD1. With V trimmed by 4 bases and J by 2 bases, 9 bases remained unmatched. The CDR3 totals 17 residues. The V gene's germline CDR1 is SGHNT and CDR2 YYREEE (reference sequence).

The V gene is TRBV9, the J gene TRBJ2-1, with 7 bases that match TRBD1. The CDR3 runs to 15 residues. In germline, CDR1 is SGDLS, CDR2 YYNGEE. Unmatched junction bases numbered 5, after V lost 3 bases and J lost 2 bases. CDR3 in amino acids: CASSAPGQPYNEQFF. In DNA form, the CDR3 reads TGTGCCAGCAGCGCGCCGGGACAGCCCTACAATGAGCAGTTCTTC. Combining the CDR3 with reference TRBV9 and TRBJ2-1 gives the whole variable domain DSGVTQTPKHLITATGQRVTLRCSPRSGDLSVYWYQQSLDQGLQFLIQYYNGEERAKGNILERFSAQQFPDLHSELNLSSLELGDSALYFCASSAPGQPYNEQFFGPGTRLTVL.

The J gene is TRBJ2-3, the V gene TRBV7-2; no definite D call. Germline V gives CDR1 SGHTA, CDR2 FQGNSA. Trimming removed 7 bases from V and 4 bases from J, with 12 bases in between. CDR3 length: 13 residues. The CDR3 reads CASTLVYSDTQYF. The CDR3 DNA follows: TGTGCCAGCACCCTCGTGTATTCAGATACGCAGTATTTT.

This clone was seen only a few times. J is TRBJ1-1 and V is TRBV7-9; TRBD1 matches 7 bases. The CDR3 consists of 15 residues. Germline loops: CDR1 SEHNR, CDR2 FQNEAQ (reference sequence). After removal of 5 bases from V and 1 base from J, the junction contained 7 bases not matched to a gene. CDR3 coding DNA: TGTGCCAGCAGCCTACGACAGGGTAAGAACACTGAAGCTTTCTTT. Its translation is CASSLRQGKNTEAFF.

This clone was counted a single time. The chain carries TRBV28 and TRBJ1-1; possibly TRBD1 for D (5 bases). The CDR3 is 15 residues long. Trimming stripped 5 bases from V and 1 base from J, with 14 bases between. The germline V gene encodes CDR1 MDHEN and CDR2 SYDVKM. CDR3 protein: CASSPRGTPNTEAFF. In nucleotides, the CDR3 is TGTGCCAGCAGTCCGCGGGGCACGCCGAACACTGAAGCTTTCTTT.

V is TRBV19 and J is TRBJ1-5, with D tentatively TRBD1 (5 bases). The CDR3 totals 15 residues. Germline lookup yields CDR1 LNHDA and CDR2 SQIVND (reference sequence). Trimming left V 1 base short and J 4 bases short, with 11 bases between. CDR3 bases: TGTGCCAGTAGTATAGTGGCACAGGATAATCAGCCCCAGCATTTT. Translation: CASSIVAQDNQPQHF.